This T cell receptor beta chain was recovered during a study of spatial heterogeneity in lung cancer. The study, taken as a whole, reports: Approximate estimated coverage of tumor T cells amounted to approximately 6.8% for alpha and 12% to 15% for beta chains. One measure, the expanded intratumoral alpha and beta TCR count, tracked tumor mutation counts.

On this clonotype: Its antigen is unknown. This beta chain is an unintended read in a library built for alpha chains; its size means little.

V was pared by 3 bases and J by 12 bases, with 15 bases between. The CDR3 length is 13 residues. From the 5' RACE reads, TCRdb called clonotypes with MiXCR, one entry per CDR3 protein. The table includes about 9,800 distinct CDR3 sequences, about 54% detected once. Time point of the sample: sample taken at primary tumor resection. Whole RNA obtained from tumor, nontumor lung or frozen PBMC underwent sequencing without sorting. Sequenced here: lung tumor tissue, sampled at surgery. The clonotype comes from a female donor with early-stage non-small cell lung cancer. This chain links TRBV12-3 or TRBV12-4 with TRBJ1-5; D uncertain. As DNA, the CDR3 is TGTGCCAGCAGTTTGAGTCTCCGTAATGTCCAGCATTTT. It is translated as CASSLSLRNVQHF.